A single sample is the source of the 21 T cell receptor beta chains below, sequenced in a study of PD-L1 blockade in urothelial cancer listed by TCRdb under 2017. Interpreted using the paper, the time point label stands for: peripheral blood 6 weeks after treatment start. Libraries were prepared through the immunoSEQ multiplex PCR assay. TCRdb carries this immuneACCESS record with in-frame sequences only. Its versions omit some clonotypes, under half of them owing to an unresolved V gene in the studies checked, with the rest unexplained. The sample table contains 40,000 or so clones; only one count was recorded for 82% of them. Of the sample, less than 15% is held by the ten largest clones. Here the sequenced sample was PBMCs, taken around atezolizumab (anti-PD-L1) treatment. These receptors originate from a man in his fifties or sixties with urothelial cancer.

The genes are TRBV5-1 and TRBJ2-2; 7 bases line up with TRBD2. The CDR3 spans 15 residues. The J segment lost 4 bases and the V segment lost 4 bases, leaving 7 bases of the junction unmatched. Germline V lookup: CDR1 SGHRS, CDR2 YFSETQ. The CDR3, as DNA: TGCGCCAGCAGCGAGGAGGGGAGGGGCACCGGGGAGCTGTTTTTT. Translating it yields CASSEEGRGTGELFF.

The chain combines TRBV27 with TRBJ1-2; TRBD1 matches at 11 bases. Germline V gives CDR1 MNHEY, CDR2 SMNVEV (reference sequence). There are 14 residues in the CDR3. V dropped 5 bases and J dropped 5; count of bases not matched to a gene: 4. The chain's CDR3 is CASSPGQGAYGYTF. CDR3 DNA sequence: TGTGCCAGCAGTCCCGGACAGGGGGCTTATGGCTACACCTTC.

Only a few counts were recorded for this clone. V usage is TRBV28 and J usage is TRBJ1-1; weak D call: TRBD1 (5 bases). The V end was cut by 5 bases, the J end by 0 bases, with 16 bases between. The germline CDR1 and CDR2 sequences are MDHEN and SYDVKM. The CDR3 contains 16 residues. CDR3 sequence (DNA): TGTGCCAGCAGTGCCCGTTCCAGGGCTATGAACACTGAAGCTTTCTTT. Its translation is CASSARSRAMNTEAFF. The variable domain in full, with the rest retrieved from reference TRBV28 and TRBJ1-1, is DVKVTQSSRYLVKRTGEKVFLECVQDMDHENMFWYRQDPGLGLRLIYFSYDVKMKEKGDIPEGYSVSREKKERFSLILESASTNQTSMYLCASSARSRAMNTEAFFGQGTRLTVV.

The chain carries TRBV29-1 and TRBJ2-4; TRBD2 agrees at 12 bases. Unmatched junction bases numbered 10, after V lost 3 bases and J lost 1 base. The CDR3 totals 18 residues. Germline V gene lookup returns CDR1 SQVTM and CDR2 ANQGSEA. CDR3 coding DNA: TGCAGCGTTGAGTTTACTAGCGGGAGGCATGGGGCCAAAAACATTCAGTACTTC. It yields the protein CSVEFTSGRHGAKNIQYF.

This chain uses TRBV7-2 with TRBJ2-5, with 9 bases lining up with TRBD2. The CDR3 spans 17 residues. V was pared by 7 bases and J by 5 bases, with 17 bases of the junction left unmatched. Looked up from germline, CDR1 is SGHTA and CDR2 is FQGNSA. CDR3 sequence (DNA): TGTGCCAGCACCCCCCGGTTAAGCGGGGGGCCTCGGGAGACCCAGTACTTC. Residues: CASTPRLSGGPRETQYF.

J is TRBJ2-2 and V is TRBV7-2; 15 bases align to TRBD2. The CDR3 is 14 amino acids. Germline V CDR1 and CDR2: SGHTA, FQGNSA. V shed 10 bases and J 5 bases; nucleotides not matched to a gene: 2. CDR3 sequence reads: CATGTSGRTGELFF. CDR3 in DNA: TGTGCCACCGGGACTAGCGGGAGGACCGGGGAGCTGTTTTTT.

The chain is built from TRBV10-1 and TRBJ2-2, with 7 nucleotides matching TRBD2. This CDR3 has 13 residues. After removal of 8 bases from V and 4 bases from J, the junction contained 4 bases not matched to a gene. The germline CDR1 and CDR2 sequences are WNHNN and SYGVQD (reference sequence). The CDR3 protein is CASQRGVTGELFF. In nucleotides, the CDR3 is TGCGCCAGCCAGCGGGGAGTCACCGGGGAGCTGTTTTTT.

The CDR3 loop reads CASNRPAGNTGELFF. The CDR3 DNA sequence: TGTGCCAGCAACCGGCCGGCAGGGAACACCGGGGAGCTGTTTTTT. This chain links TRBV5-4 with TRBJ2-2; D remains unclear. The CDR3 is 15 amino acids. Germline V gene sequence: CDR1 SGHNT, CDR2 YYREEE (reference sequence). V lost 6 bases and J lost 1, with 13 bases in between.

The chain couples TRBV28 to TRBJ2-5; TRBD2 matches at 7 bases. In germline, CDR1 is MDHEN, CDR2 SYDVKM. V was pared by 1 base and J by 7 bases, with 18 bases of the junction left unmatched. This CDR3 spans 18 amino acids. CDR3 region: CASSLSKGLGTMEGTQYF. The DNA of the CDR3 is TGTGCCAGCAGTTTATCAAAGGGCTTAGGGACTATGGAAGGGACCCAGTACTTC.

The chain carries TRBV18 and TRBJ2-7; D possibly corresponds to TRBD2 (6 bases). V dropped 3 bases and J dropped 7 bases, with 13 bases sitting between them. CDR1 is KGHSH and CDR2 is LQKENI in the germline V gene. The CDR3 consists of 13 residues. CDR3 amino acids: CASSPTLAGEQYF. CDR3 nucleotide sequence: TGTGCCAGCTCACCTACTCTCGCGGGAGAGCAGTACTTC.

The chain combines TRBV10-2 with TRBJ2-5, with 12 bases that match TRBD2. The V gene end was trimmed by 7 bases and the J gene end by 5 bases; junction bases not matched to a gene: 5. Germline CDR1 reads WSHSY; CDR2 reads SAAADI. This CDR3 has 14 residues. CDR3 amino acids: CASTGLAGMETQYF. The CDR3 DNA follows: TGCGCCAGCACCGGACTAGCGGGGATGGAGACCCAGTACTTC.

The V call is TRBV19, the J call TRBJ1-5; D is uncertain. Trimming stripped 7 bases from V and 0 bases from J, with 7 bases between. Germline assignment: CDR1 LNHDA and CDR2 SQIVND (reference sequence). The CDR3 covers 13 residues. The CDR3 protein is CASMEYSNQPQHF. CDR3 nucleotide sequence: TGTGCCAGTATGGAGTATAGCAATCAGCCCCAGCATTTT.

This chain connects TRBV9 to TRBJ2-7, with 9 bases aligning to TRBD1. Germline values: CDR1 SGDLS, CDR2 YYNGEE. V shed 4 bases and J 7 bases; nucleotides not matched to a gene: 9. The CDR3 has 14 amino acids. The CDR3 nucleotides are TGTGCCAGCAGCCCGCGACAGGGGGACGGTGAGCAGTACTTC. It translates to CASSPRQGDGEQYF.

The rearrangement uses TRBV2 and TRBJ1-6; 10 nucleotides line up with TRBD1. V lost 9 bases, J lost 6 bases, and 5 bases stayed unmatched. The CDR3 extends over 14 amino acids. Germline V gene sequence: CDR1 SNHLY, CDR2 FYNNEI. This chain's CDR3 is CARSRDRGNSPLHF. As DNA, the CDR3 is TGTGCCAGATCCCGGGACAGGGGTAATTCACCCCTCCACTTT.

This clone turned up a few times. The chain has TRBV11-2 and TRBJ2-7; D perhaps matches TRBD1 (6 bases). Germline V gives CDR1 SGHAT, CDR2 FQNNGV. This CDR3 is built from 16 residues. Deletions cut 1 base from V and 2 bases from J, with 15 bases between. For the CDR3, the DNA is TGTGCCAGCAGCTTAGTTAGGGGCAGGGGTCCCTACGAGCAGTACTTC. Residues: CASSLVRGRGPYEQYF.

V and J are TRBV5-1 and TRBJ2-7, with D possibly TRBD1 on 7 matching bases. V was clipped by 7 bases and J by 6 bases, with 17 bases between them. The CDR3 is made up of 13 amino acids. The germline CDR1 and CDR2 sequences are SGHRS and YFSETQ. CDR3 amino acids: CASARGVGGEQYF. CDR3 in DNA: TGCGCCAGCGCCAGGGGGGTCGGAGGCGAGCAGTACTTC.

The CDR3 protein is CASSDHRVGVSYEQYF. The CDR3, as DNA: TGTGCCAGCAGCGATCACAGGGTGGGGGTCAGCTACGAGCAGTACTTC. This chain connects TRBV6-6 to TRBJ2-7, with D perhaps TRBD1 (6 bases). V lost 6 bases and J 3 bases, leaving 21 bases between the germline ends. This CDR3 contains 16 residues. Per germline, CDR1 MNHNY and CDR2 SVGAGI (reference sequence).

CDR3 loop: CASSPDRGLDQPQHF. CDR3 DNA sequence: TGTGCCAGCAGCCCGGACAGGGGGTTAGATCAGCCCCAGCATTTT. The chain recombines TRBV5-5 with TRBJ1-5; 10 bases are a match to TRBD1. CDR3 length: 15 amino acids. The V and J ends lost 4 bases and 5 bases, in that order; junction bases with no gene match: 6. Germline values: CDR1 SGHKS, CDR2 YYEKEE (reference sequence).

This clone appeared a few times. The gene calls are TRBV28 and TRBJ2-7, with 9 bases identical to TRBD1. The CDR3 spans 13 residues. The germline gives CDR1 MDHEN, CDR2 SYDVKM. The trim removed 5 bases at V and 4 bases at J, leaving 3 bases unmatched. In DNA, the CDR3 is TGTGCCAGCAGTCCGGGACAGGGTTACGAGCAGTACTTC. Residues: CASSPGQGYEQYF. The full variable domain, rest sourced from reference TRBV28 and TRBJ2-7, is DVKVTQSSRYLVKRTGEKVFLECVQDMDHENMFWYRQDPGLGLRLIYFSYDVKMKEKGDIPEGYSVSREKKERFSLILESASTNQTSMYLCASSPGQGYEQYFGPGTRLTVT.

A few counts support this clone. For the CDR3, the DNA is TGTGCCAGCAGCCATCCGGGGAACTACGAGCAGTACTTC. It is translated as CASSHPGNYEQYF. The rearrangement uses TRBV16 and TRBJ2-7, with a tentative D call TRBD2 (5 bases). The V end lost 3 bases, the J end lost 3 bases, and 9 bases lay between the germline ends. This CDR3 contains 13 residues. Germline V gives CDR1 KGHSY, CDR2 FQNENV. Combining the CDR3 with reference TRBV16 and TRBJ2-7 gives the whole variable domain GEEVAQTPKHLVRGEGQKAKLYCAPIKGHSYVFWYQQVLKNEFKFLISFQNENVFDETGMPKERFSAKCLPNSPCSLEIQATKLEDSAVYFCASSHPGNYEQYFGPGTRLTVT.

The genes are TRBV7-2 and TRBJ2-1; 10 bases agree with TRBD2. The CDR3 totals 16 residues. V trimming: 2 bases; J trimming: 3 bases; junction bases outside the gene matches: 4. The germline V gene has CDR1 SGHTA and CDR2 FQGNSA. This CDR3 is CASSLTLAGGYNEQFF. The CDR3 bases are TGTGCCAGCAGCTTAACCTTAGCGGGGGGCTACAATGAGCAGTTCTTC.